The present entry profiles one TCR beta chain with its context. The data stem from a study of shared T cell receptors in the human thymus. Losses at the gene ends were 4 bases for V and 3 bases for J; bases not matched to a gene: 9. CDR3 size: 16 residues. CDR1 KGHSH and CDR2 LQKENI come from the germline V gene. Assay: immunoSEQ multiplex PCR; the TCRdb copy retains only in-frame clones and omits some. The data show about 660,000 clones, approximately 89% seen once. This same sample was also taken into another study, of human thymus T cells. From that study: Healthy Finnish infants undergoing corrective surgery for congenital heart defects provided the donor material. Corrective heart surgery yielded resections, and these provided the thymus tissue. What appeared biased in thymic and blood repertoires was the usage of V and J genes. Reports from related research described highly overlapping thymic repertoires among unrelated individuals.

The sequenced sample was thymocytes. The gene calls are TRBV18 and TRBJ1-3, with 7 bases identical to TRBD1. This sequence was found in a boy under two years old with a congenital heart defect. The CDR3 DNA reads as TGTGCCAGCTCACTCGAGACAGGGTCGGGTGGAAACACCATATATTTT. Translation gives CASSLETGSGGNTIYF.